A single sample is the source of the 4 T cell receptor beta chains below, sequenced in a study of cytotoxic CD8 clonotypes in ibrutinib-treated CLL. Method: immunoSEQ multiplex PCR; TCRdb's copy keeps in-frame clones and lacks some. The sample has about 300,000 clones; roughly 71% are singletons. Sequencing was performed on PBMCs, taken after 36 months of ibrutinib treatment. All receptors come from a human donor with chronic lymphocytic leukemia.

This sequence joins TRBV15 and TRBJ1-3, with D perhaps matching TRBD1 (5 bases). CDR1 and CDR2 (germline): LNHNV, YYDKDF (reference sequence). V was clipped by 3 bases and J by 0 bases, with 15 bases between them. The CDR3 is 17 residues long. This CDR3 is CATSRGRWPSSGNTIYF. The CDR3 coding sequence is TGTGCCACCAGCAGGGGACGGTGGCCGAGCTCTGGAAACACCATATATTTT.

This rearrangement joins TRBV4-1 to TRBJ2-7, with D unclear. Germline-derived CDR1 and CDR2 are MGHRA and YSYEKL. Trimming removed 1 base from V and 7 bases from J, with 8 bases in between. The CDR3 totals 12 residues. The CDR3, as DNA: TGCGCCAGCAGCCAAGTTCTCGGGGAGCAGTACTTC. The encoded protein is CASSQVLGEQYF.

The gene calls are TRBV29-1 and TRBJ1-5, with TRBD1 matching over 9 bases. The CDR3 sequence is 15 residues long. Germline lookup yields CDR1 SQVTM and CDR2 ANQGSEA. The trim removed 4 bases at V and 4 bases at J, leaving 8 bases unmatched. The CDR3: CSVVLQGAGNQPQHF. The CDR3, as DNA: TGCAGCGTTGTCCTACAGGGGGCTGGGAATCAGCCCCAGCATTTT.

The chain is built from TRBV19 and TRBJ1-2; 9 bases map to TRBD1. V lost 4 bases, J lost 6 bases, and 12 bases stayed unmatched. There are 16 residues in the CDR3. CDR1 is LNHDA, CDR2 SQIVND, per germline (reference sequence). This CDR3 is CASSTLGDRDYNGYTF. The CDR3 DNA sequence: TGTGCCAGTAGTACCCTTGGGGACAGGGATTATAATGGCTACACCTTC.